Below are 6 T cell receptor beta chains sequenced from a single sample in a study of identical twins. Using its own MiXCR run on the 5' RACE reads, TCRdb lists one record per CDR3 protein. The data hold 450,000 to 650,000 distinct CDR3 sequences, with approximately 14% observed a single time. These same records also appear under a second study, on yellow fever vaccine responses in identical twins.

Specimen: CD4+ T cells sorted from blood. These receptors were obtained from a woman between 18 and 30 years old in good health.

This sequence joins TRBV28 and TRBJ2-1, with TRBD2 matching 11 bases. This CDR3 contains 15 residues. Germline V gene data show CDR1 as MDHEN and CDR2 as SYDVKM. Trimming took 7 bases from V and 2 from J; bases not matched to a gene: 4. The CDR3 reads CASTVAGGTYNEQFF. In DNA form, the CDR3 reads TGTGCCAGCACGGTAGCGGGAGGGACCTACAATGAGCAGTTCTTC.

This clonotype has only a few counts. The chain has TRBV11-2 and TRBJ2-7; D call uncertain. The CDR3 spans 14 residues. The V gene's germline CDR1 is SGHAT and CDR2 FQNNGV. The V end was cut by 5 bases, the J end by 3 bases, with 14 bases between. CDR3: CASSNRRQYYEQYV. DNA of the CDR3: TGTGCCAGCAGCAATAGACGGCAGTACTACGAGCAGTACGTC.

The J gene is TRBJ1-1, the V gene TRBV15; D unclear. Germline V gene data show CDR1 as LNHNV and CDR2 as YYDKDF (reference sequence). There are 17 residues in the CDR3. Trimming cost V 0 bases and J 0 bases, with 14 bases left between them. The CDR3 nucleotides are TGTGCCACCAGCAGAGATAGGTCCACGGCACTGAACACTGAAGCTTTCTTT. The encoded protein is CATSRDRSTALNTEAFF.

A note on this clonotype: Since no conserved phenylalanine or tryptophan closes the CDR3, a read error is the likely cause. The DNA is omitted, as the CDR3 cannot be located on it reliably, and the CDR3 follows TCRdb's listing. The genes are TRBV20-1 and TRBJ2-5; TRBD2 is the table's D call, not checked against the DNA. The CDR3 adds up to 8 amino acids, both ends counted. Germline CDR1 and CDR2: DFQATT and SNEGSKA (reference sequence). The CDR3 region is CSEWAPFA.

The genes are TRBV9 and TRBJ2-7, with TRBD2 matching 11 bases. V trimming: 3 bases; J trimming: 5 bases; junction bases outside the gene matches: 7. Germline V lookup: CDR1 SGDLS, CDR2 YYNGEE. This CDR3 comprises 15 residues. The CDR3 reads CASSGPGTSGNEQYF. As DNA, the CDR3 is TGTGCCAGCAGCGGCCCGGGGACTAGCGGTAACGAGCAGTACTTC. Looking up the rest from reference TRBV9 and TRBJ2-7 gives the full variable domain: DSGVTQTPKHLITATGQRVTLRCSPRSGDLSVYWYQQSLDQGLQFLIQYYNGEERAKGNILERFSAQQFPDLHSELNLSSLELGDSALYFCASSGPGTSGNEQYFGPGTRLTVT.

This chain joins TRBV6-5 and TRBJ2-6, with D possibly TRBD2 on 6 matching bases. The CDR3 consists of 16 residues. V lost 4 bases to trimming and J lost 2 bases, with 12 bases between them. The germline V gene has CDR1 MNHEY and CDR2 SVGAGI. The CDR3 DNA follows: TGTGCCAGCAGTTTTGCCGGGAGCACTGGGGCCAACGTCCTGACTTTC. This encodes CASSFAGSTGANVLTF.